Each of the 5 T cell receptor beta chains below was sequenced from the same sample in a study of blood T cell repertoires in COVID-19. Clones were read by immunoSEQ multiplex PCR, and TCRdb kept only the in-frame ones, dropping some. Of 160,000 or so clones detected, about nine tenths appear once; the ten largest clones hold about 2.5%. The sample consisted of peripheral blood. Source of these receptors: a man between 18 and 35 years old with acute or convalescent COVID-19.

The chain recombines TRBV29-1 with TRBJ2-5, with D unclear. CDR1 SQVTM and CDR2 ANQGSEA come from the germline V gene. The length of the CDR3 is 12 residues. Between the trimmed V and J ends, which lost 2 bases and 2 bases, there was a span of 6 bases. CDR3 nucleotide sequence: TGCAGCGTTGAAAAAGCACAAGAGACCCAGTACTTC. It translates to CSVEKAQETQYF.

The chain recombines TRBV6-2 or TRBV6-3 with TRBJ2-2; 7 bases fit TRBD1. CDR1 is MNHEY, CDR2 SVGEGT, per germline. The CDR3 covers 15 residues. V trimming: 5 bases; J trimming: 3 bases; junction bases outside the gene matches: 6. The CDR3 reads CASSRITGDTGELFF. In DNA form, the CDR3 reads TGTGCCAGCAGTCGGATAACAGGGGACACCGGGGAGCTGTTTTTT.

The chain carries TRBV10-2 and TRBJ2-1; D unresolved. The V gene's germline CDR1 is WSHSY and CDR2 SAAADI. V was cut by 0 bases and J by 0 bases, with 6 bases left in between. The CDR3 runs 15 residues. The CDR3 bases are TGCGCCAGCAGTGAGTCCTGGAGCTCCTACAATGAGCAGTTCTTC. Protein sequence: CASSESWSSYNEQFF.

The rearrangement joins TRBV2 to TRBJ1-2; 8 bases match TRBD1. With 6 bases clipped from V and 4 bases from J, the junction kept 4 bases outside the gene matches. Germline-derived CDR1 and CDR2 are SNHLY and FYNNEI. This CDR3 is built from 13 residues. The chain's CDR3 is CASSLTGVYGYTF. CDR3 DNA: TGTGCCAGCAGCCTGACAGGGGTCTATGGCTACACCTTC.

The chain recombines TRBV10-3 with TRBJ1-6, with 7 bases aligning to TRBD1. This CDR3 contains 14 residues. With 2 bases clipped from V and 9 bases from J, the junction kept 4 bases outside the gene matches. From germline, CDR1 is ENHRY and CDR2 SYGVKD. CDR3: CAISEQTGSSPLHF. CDR3 in DNA: TGTGCCATCAGTGAGCAGACAGGGAGTTCACCCCTCCACTTT.